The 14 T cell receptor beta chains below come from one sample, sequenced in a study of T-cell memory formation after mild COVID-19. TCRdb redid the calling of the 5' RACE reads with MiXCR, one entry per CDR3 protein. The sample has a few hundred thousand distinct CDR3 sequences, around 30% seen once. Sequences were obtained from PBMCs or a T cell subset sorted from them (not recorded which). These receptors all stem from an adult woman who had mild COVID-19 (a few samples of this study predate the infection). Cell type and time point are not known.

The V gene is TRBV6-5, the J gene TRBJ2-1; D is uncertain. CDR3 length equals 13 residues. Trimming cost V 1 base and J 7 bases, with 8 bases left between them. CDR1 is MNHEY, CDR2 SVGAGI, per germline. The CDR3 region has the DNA TGTGCCAGCAGTTACTGGGTAGGGAATGAGCAGTTCTTC. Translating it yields CASSYWVGNEQFF.

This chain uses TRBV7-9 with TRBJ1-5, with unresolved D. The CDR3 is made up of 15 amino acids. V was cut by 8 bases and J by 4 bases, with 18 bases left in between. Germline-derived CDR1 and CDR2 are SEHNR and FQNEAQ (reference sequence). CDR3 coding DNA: TGTGCCAGCGACTTAGGGCAGAGTAATAATCAGCCCCAGCATTTT. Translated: CASDLGQSNNQPQHF. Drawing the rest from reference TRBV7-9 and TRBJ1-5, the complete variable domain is DTGVSQNPRHKITKRGQNVTFRCDPISEHNRLYWYRQTLGQGPEFLTYFQNEAQLEKSRLLSDRFSAERPKGSFSTLEIQRTEQGDSAMYLCASDLGQSNNQPQHFGDGTRLSIL.

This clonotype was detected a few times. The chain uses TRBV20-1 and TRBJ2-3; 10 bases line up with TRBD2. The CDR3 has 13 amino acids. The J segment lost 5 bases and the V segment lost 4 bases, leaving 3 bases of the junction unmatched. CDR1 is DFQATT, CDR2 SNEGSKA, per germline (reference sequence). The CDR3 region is CSAIPSGRDTQYF. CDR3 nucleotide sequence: TGCAGTGCTATACCTAGCGGGAGAGATACGCAGTATTTT.

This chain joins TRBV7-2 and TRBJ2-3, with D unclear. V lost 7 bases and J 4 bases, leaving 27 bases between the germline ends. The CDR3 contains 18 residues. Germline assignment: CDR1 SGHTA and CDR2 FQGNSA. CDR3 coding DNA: TGTGCCAGCACCTCGCCCCTGGGGATGACCGCCCGAGCAGATACGCAGTATTTT. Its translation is CASTSPLGMTARADTQYF.

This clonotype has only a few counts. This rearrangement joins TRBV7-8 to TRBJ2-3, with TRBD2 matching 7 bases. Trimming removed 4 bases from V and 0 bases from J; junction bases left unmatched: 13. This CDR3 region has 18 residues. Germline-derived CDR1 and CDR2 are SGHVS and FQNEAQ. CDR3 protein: CASSSFGASGPSTDTQYF. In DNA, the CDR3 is TGTGCCAGCAGCTCGTTCGGGGCTAGCGGACCTAGCACAGATACGCAGTATTTT.

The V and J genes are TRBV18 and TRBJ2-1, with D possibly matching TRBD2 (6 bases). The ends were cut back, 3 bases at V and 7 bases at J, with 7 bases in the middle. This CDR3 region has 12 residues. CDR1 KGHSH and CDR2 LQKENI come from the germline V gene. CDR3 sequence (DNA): TGTGCCAGCTCACCCGGAGGGAATGAGCAGTTCTTC. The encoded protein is CASSPGGNEQFF.

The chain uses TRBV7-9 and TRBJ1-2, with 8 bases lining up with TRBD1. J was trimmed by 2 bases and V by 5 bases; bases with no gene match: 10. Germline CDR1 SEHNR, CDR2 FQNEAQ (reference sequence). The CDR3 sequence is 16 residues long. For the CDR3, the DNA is TGTGCCAGCAGCCCGGTGGCGGACAGGGAAAACTATGGCTACACCTTC. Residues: CASSPVADRENYGYTF.

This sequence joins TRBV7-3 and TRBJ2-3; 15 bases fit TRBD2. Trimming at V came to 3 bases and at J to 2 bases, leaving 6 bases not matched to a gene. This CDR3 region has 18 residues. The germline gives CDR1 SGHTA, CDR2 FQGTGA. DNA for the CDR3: TGTGCCAGCAGCTTGGGACTAGCGGGAGGCCTTTTCACAGATACGCAGTATTTT. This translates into CASSLGLAGGLFTDTQYF.

The CDR3 here is CASSLGPNSNQPQHF. The CDR3 nucleotides are TGCGCCAGCAGCTTGGGACCGAATAGCAATCAGCCCCAGCATTTT. The gene calls are TRBV5-1 and TRBJ1-5; D not resolved. Per germline, CDR1 SGHRS and CDR2 YFSETQ. There are 15 residues in the CDR3. V lost 0 bases and J lost 0, with 7 bases in between.

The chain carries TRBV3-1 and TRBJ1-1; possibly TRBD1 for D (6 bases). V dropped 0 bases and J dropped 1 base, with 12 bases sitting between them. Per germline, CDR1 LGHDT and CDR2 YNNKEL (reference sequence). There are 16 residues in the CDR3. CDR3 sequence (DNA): TGTGCCAGCAGCCAAGATCGGGGGCGGTCGAACACTGAAGCTTTCTTT. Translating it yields CASSQDRGRSNTEAFF.

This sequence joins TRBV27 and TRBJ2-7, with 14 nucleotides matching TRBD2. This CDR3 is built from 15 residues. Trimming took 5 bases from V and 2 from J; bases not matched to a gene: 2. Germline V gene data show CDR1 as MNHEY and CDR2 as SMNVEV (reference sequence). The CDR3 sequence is CASSGTSGGTYEQYF. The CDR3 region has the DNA TGTGCCAGCAGTGGGACTAGCGGGGGAACCTACGAGCAGTACTTC.

Here the CDR3 DNA reads TGTGCCAGCAGCGAGTTTGGCTATGGCTACACCTTC. This codes for CASSEFGYGYTF. This chain links TRBV28 with TRBJ1-2; D not resolved. With 6 bases removed from V and 4 bases from J, the gap between germline ends came to 9 bases. This CDR3 spans 12 amino acids. CDR1 and CDR2 (germline): MDHEN, SYDVKM.

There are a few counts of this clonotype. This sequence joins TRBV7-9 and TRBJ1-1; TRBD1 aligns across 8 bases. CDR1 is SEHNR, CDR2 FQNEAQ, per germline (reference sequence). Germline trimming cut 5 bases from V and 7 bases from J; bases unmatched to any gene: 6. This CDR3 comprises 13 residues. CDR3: CASSATGGGEAFF. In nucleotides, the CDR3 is TGTGCCAGCAGCGCCACAGGGGGTGGTGAAGCTTTCTTT.

CDR3 coding DNA: TGTGCCAGCAGGGAGGGTTCGCGTGGCTACACCTTC. It yields the protein CASREGSRGYTF. V usage is TRBV2 and J usage is TRBJ1-2; D is ambiguous. The CDR3 is 12 amino acids. CDR1 and CDR2 (germline): SNHLY, FYNNEI. Trimming removed 6 bases at V and 7 bases at J, with 12 bases between.